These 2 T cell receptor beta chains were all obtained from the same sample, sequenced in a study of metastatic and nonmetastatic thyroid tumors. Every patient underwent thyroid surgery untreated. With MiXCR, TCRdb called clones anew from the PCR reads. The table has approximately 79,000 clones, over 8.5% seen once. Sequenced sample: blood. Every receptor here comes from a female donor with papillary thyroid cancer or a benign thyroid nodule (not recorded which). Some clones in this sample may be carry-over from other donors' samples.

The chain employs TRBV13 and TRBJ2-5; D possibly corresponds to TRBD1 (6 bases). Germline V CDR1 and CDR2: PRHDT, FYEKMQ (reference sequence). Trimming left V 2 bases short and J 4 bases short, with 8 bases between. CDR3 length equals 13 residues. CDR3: CASSLSRGETQYF. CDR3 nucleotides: TGTGCCAGCAGCTTAAGCAGGGGAGAGACCCAGTACTTC.

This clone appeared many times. The CDR3 DNA reads TGCAGTGCTAGAGATTTGGAAACTTACAATGAGCAGTTCTTC. This translates into CSARDLETYNEQFF. The chain has TRBV20-1 and TRBJ2-1, with D unclear. Trimming shortened V by 0 bases and J by 4 bases, and 10 bases separated the two germline ends. The length of the CDR3 is 14 residues. Germline V CDR1 and CDR2: DFQATT, SNEGSKA (reference sequence).